This T cell receptor beta chain was identified during a study of blood T cells in healthy people across ages. This clonotype was observed a handful of times. Its antigen is not identified. Study-level results: Long-lived donors had more naive CD4+ cells and higher diversity than aged donors.

Looked up from germline, CDR1 is LGHDT and CDR2 is YNNKEL (reference sequence). V dropped 3 bases and J dropped 2 bases, with 8 bases sitting between them. This CDR3 is built from 13 residues. Then a second PCR, running roughly 6 to 11 cycles, was carried out with a sample-barcoded 5' primer and a J-beta primer mix. TCRdb re-called the 5' RACE reads through MiXCR, storing one row per CDR3 protein. The data contain around 1.5 million distinct CDR3 sequences, roughly 30% of them singletons. The sample, around 9.9 milliliters of peripheral blood, was drawn from each donor. The J gene is TRBJ2-7, the V gene TRBV3-1; D call uncertain. The sequenced sample was blood. The sequence derives from a woman aged 25 to 39 in good health. The CDR3: CASSQTWAYEQYF. In DNA form, the CDR3 reads TGTGCCAGCAGCCAGACCTGGGCCTACGAGCAGTACTTC.